This passage covers 10 T cell receptor beta chains from one sample sequenced in a study of cytomegalovirus exposure and HLA in healthy donors. PCR primers comprised 60 Vbeta and 13 Jbeta primers. Sequencing was performed with immunoSEQ multiplex PCR; in TCRdb, only in-frame clones are kept and a portion is missing. The sample lists 150,000 or so clones, roughly 73% seen once, with about 11% in the top ten. Sequenced material: PBMCs. All receptors come from a man between 18 and 29 years old in good health and CMV-seropositive.

The chain is built from TRBV28 and TRBJ1-5, with TRBD1 as a possible D gene (5 bases). V was pared by 1 base and J by 9 bases, with 13 bases between. The length of the CDR3 is 14 residues. The germline V gene has CDR1 MDHEN and CDR2 SYDVKM. CDR3 sequence reads: CASSLFGGAMPQHF. In DNA, the CDR3 is TGTGCCAGCAGTTTATTCGGAGGGGCAATGCCCCAGCATTTT.

The chain is built from TRBV5-8 and TRBJ2-5; 7 bases agree with TRBD1. V trimming: 0 bases; J trimming: 5 bases; junction bases outside the gene matches: 7. Germline assignment: CDR1 SGHTS and CDR2 YDEGEE. The CDR3 is 15 amino acids. CDR3 coding DNA: TGTGCCAGCAGCTTGGGAGGGACAGCGTGGGAGACCCAGTACTTC. It translates to CASSLGGTAWETQYF.

V is TRBV6-6 and J is TRBJ1-4; no reliable D call. V dropped 0 bases and J dropped 8 bases, with 16 bases sitting between them. The germline V gene has CDR1 MNHNY and CDR2 SVGAGI (reference sequence). The CDR3 has 16 residues. CDR3 sequence reads: CASSYSVASSWEKLFF. For the CDR3, the DNA is TGTGCCAGCAGTTACTCCGTGGCTTCCTCATGGGAAAAACTGTTTTTT.

Of note for this clone: The junction departs from germline at one end; a sequencing error may be responsible. The rearrangement links TRBV7-3 to TRBJ2-1; TRBD1 aligns across 9 bases. Germline lookup yields CDR1 SGHTA and CDR2 FQGTGA. The CDR3 sequence is 15 residues long. CDR3 nucleotides: TGTGCCAGCACCTTAACAGGGGGCGCTTACAATGAGCAGTTCTTC. This codes for CASTLTGGAYNEQFF.

This chain joins TRBV2 and TRBJ2-2, with D possibly TRBD2 on 5 matching bases. V lost 6 bases and J lost 7, with 12 bases in between. Germline loops: CDR1 SNHLY, CDR2 FYNNEI. This CDR3 comprises 13 residues. CDR3 bases: TGTGCCAGCAGGGAAAGGGCGGGCGGGGAGCTGTTTTTT. Protein: CASRERAGGELFF.

The CDR3 spells CASNGGLATDTQYF. For the CDR3, the DNA is TGTGCCAGCAATGGCGGTTTGGCCACAGATACGCAGTATTTT. V usage is TRBV28 and J usage is TRBJ2-3; D gene unclear. The CDR3 spans 14 residues. V was shortened by 7 bases and J by 2 bases, with 13 bases between the two germline ends. The germline V gene encodes CDR1 MDHEN and CDR2 SYDVKM. The full variable domain, completed using reference TRBV28 and TRBJ2-3, is DVKVTQSSRYLVKRTGEKVFLECVQDMDHENMFWYRQDPGLGLRLIYFSYDVKMKEKGDIPEGYSVSREKKERFSLILESASTNQTSMYLCASNGGLATDTQYFGPGTRLTVL.

The chain employs TRBV28 and TRBJ2-1; a weak D match, TRBD1 (5 bases). Germline-derived CDR1 and CDR2 are MDHEN and SYDVKM. The CDR3 has 13 residues. With 6 bases removed from V and 8 bases from J, the gap between germline ends came to 14 bases. This chain's CDR3 is CASSDSPSDEQFF. The CDR3 bases are TGTGCCAGCAGCGACAGCCCGTCTGATGAGCAGTTCTTC.

This chain joins TRBV1 and TRBJ2-1; the table's TRBD2 call for D was not verified on the DNA. TRBV1 is tagged as a pseudogene. This CDR3 spans 15 amino acids. CDR3 DNA: TGCACCAGCAGCCTTCGCCTAGCGGGTCACAATGAGCAGTTCTTC. Residues: CTSSLRLAGHNEQFF.

This rearrangement joins TRBV6-1 to TRBJ1-5, with D unresolved. V gave up 7 bases and J gave up 2 bases, with 9 bases separating them. Germline V CDR1 and CDR2: MNHNS, SASEGT. This CDR3 has 13 amino acids. Here the CDR3 DNA reads TGTGCCAGCACAGGATCCGGCAATCAGCCCCAGCATTTT. This encodes CASTGSGNQPQHF.

This clone was counted once. The rearrangement links TRBV2 to TRBJ2-3, with 13 bases lining up with TRBD2. CDR3 size: 14 residues. Germline V gives CDR1 SNHLY, CDR2 FYNNEI. Losses at the gene ends were 10 bases for V and 6 bases for J; bases not matched to a gene: 7. CDR3: CATRTSGSADTQYF. For the CDR3, the DNA is TGTGCCACCAGGACTAGCGGGAGTGCGGATACGCAGTATTTT.